A single sample gave rise to the 2 T cell receptor beta chains below, sequenced in a study of blood T cell repertoires in COVID-19. The table came from immunoSEQ multiplex PCR; TCRdb's copy has only in-frame clones and leaves some out. The table has about 89,000 clones, approximately 84% seen once. Sequenced input: peripheral blood. These receptors all come from a woman of 80 years or more with acute or convalescent COVID-19.

The rearrangement links TRBV3-1 (or the pseudogene TRBV3-2) to TRBJ2-1; 9 positions match TRBD1. The CDR3 extends over 15 amino acids. Germline-derived CDR1 and CDR2 are LGHDT and YNNKEL (reference sequence). Losses at the gene ends were 5 bases for V and 5 bases for J; bases not matched to a gene: 7. The CDR3 is CASSFSGTGNNEQFF. CDR3 sequence (DNA): TGTGCCAGCAGCTTTTCCGGGACAGGGAACAATGAGCAGTTCTTC.

The chain joins TRBV5-1 to TRBJ2-5; a possible D gene is TRBD1 (5 bases). The CDR3 is 17 amino acids. Between the trimmed V and J ends, which lost 4 bases and 5 bases, there was a span of 24 bases. CDR1 and CDR2 (germline): SGHRS, YFSETQ. CDR3: CASSPGRGVGLGETQYF. CDR3 nucleotide sequence: TGCGCCAGCAGCCCTGGACGTGGGGTGGGGCTCGGGGAGACCCAGTACTTC.